The T cell receptor beta chain under discussion was sequenced for a study of cytomegalovirus exposure and HLA in healthy donors. Study background: As released early, the data held 65 million to 90 million unique TCRs from HLA-typed donors.

Germline assignment: CDR1 MDHEN and CDR2 SYDVKM. V was pared by 5 bases and J by 0 bases, with 8 bases of the junction left unmatched. The CDR3 runs to 16 residues. This cohort consisted of healthy bone marrow donors. With 60 Vbeta and 13 Jbeta primers, the PCR was carried out. Clones were read by immunoSEQ multiplex PCR, and TCRdb kept only the in-frame ones, dropping some. The sample records 100,000 or so clones, around four fifths being singletons. The rearrangement uses TRBV28 and TRBJ2-7; 9 positions agree with TRBD2. The source material was PBMCs. The clonotype comes from a middle-aged woman in good health and CMV-seropositive. The CDR3 here is CASSPAGTSISYEQYF. DNA of the CDR3: TGTGCCAGCAGTCCAGCCGGGACTAGCATCTCCTACGAGCAGTACTTC.